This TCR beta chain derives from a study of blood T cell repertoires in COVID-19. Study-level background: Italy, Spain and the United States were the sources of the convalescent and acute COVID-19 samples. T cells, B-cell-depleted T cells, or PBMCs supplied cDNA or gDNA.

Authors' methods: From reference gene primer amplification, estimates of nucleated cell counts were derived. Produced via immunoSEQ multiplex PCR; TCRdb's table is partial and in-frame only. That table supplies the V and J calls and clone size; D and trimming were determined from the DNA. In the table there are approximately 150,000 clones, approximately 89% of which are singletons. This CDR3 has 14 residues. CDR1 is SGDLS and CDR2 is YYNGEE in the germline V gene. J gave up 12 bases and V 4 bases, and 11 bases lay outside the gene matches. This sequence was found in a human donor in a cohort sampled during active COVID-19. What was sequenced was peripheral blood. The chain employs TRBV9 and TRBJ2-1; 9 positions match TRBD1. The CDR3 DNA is TGTGCCAGCAGCCCCCAGCCACAGGGGGCCAGGCAGTTCTTC. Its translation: CASSPQPQGARQFF.